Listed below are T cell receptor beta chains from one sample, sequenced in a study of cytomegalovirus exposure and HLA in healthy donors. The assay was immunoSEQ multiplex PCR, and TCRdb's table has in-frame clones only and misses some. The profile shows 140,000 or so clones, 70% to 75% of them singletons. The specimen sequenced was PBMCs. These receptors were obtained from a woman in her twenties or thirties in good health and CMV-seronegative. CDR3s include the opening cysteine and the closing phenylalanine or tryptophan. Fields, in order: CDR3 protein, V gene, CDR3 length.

CASSLGGDRSYHGYTF | TRBV7-9 | 16
CASSSTRGGAFF | TRBV11-2 | 12
CASSDPQRGDTEAFF | TRBV25-1 | 15
CASSKGLNAGTGYRYEQYF | TRBV21-1 | 19
CASSYPGGNQPQHF | TRBV6-5 | 14
CASSLGQGAQPQHF | TRBV5-1 | 14
CASSYSRNPLADTQYF | TRBV6-5 | 16
CASSLLGRENTEAFF | TRBV5-1 | 15
CSVDQGAGNYGYTF | TRBV29-1 | 14
CASSSASGGANEQFF | TRBV28 | 15
CAISRKQGEGNYGYTF | TRBV10-3 | 16
CASSLFASGQGALGYTF | TRBV27 | 17
CASSLTANTGELFF | TRBV28 | 14
CASAPGQGTQYF | TRBV25-1 | 12
CASSVRQGPYGYTF | TRBV19 | 14
CASSRDRGHEKLFF | TRBV5-8 | 14
CASSLGGSVGELFF | TRBV5-1 | 14
CASSEPIAGVHEQYF | TRBV5-4 | 15
CASSGGLDNSPLHF | TRBV25-1 | 14
CASSPSTRGSSYNEQFF | TRBV18 | 17
CASSPGGSSGANVLTF | TRBV5-1 | 16
CASGLAGFEQFF | TRBV12-5 | 12
CASSQTGTGGSTDTQYF | TRBV5-4 | 17
CASSALPNSPLHF | TRBV6-1 | 13
CASSIGSAALSNYGYTF | TRBV19 | 17
CASSRPGGNSPLHF | TRBV2 | 14
CSVGASDTGELFF | TRBV29-1 | 13
CASSEQGMNTEAFF | TRBV18 | 14
CASSPPDRDGEQFF | TRBV5-1 | 14
CASSLTSGYEQYF | TRBV5-6 | 13
CASRSTGGALGQPQHF | TRBV6-6 | 16
CASSYVGGAGETQYF | TRBV7-6 | 15
CASSLGREGLAKNIQYF | TRBV7-8 | 17
CASSQSSGGGYTF | TRBV14 | 13
CASSPVDPFNQPQHF | TRBV5-8 | 15
CAWAGLTSTEAFF | TRBV30 | 13
CASSYSGAGGTGELFF | TRBV6-6 | 16
CSVTGQGKYYEQFF | TRBV29-1 | 14
CASSVAGGEDTQYF | TRBV9 | 14
CAGQKDVTEAFF | TRBV30 | 12
CAWSDTGLTEKLFF | TRBV30 | 14
CASSQDTNSPLHF | TRBV14 | 13
CASSSPRLAEELFF | TRBV7-2 | 14
CSSSLSGVGEKLFF | TRBV7-9 | 14
CASSPQGGAGNTIYF | TRBV7-3 | 15
CASSLVGRAYNEQFF | TRBV5-6 | 15
CASSFGASGTSIDEQFF | TRBV5-4 | 17
CATKPQLAYNEQFF | TRBV6-1 | 14
CASSPLGTGYNYGYTF | TRBV27 | 16
CASSEQKYEQYF | TRBV2 | 12
CAWNRVNSPLHF | TRBV30 | 12
CASSLKGAGGETQYF | TRBV5-1 | 15
CASSDPTRQPQHF | TRBV2 | 13
CASSVTGGPNQPQHF | TRBV11-1 | 15
CASSLRGTTDTQYF | TRBV5-1 | 14
CASSPVEINTGELFF | TRBV28 | 15
CASSFGQGNEKLFF | TRBV5-1 | 14
CASSIGVGRDPPYEQYF | TRBV19 | 17
CASSVTSGNSYEQYF | TRBV6-1 | 15
CASSLAFEGGYTF | TRBV5-4 | 13